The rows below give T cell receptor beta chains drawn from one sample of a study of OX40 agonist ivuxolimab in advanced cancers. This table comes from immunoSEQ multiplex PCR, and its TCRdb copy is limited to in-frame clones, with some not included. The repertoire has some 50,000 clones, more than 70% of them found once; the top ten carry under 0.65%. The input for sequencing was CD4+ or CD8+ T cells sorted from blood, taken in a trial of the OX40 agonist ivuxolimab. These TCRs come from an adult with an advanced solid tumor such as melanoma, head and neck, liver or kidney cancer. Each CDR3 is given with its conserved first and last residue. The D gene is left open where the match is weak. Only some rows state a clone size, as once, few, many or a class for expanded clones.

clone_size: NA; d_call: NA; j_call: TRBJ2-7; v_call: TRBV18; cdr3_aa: CASSPPLTGRPYEQYF; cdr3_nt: TGTGCCAGCTCACCACCACTGACGGGGAGGCCCTACGAGCAGTACTTC
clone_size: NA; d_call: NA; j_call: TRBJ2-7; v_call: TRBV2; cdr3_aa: CASRVGYTQNYEQYF; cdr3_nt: TGTGCCAGCAGGGTTGGATACACCCAGAACTACGAGCAGTACTTC
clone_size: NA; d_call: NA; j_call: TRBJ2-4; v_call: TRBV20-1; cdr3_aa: CSVPDLGAQYF; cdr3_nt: TGCAGTGTCCCGGACCTCGGGGCTCAGTACTTC
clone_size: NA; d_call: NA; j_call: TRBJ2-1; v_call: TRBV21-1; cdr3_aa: CASSKAHLSGSTYNEQFF; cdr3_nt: TGTGCCAGCAGCAAGGCCCACCTTAGCGGGAGCACCTACAATGAGCAGTTCTTC
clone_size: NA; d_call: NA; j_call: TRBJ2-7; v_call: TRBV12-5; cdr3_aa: CASGIYYEQYF; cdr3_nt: TGTGCTAGTGGTATTTACTACGAGCAGTACTTC
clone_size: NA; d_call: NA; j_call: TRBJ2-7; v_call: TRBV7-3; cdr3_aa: CASSLMRLTTYEQYF; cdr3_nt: TGTGCCAGCAGCTTAATGCGCTTAACAACCTACGAGCAGTACTTC
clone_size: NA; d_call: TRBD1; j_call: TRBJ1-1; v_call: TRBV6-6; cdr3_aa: CASSSPGTGNTEAFF; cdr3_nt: TGTGCCAGCAGTTCGCCCGGGACAGGGAACACTGAAGCTTTCTTT
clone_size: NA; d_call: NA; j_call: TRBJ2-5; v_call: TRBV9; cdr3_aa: CASSRALQETQYF; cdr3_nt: TGTGCCAGCAGCCGAGCGCTTCAAGAGACCCAGTACTTC
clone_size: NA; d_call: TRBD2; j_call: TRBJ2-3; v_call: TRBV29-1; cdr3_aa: CSVDGGSSQYF; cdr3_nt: TGCAGCGTTGATGGCGGGAGCTCGCAGTATTTT
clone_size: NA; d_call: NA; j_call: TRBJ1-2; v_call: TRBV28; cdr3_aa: CASSAGAGPGYTF; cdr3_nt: TGTGCCAGCAGTGCCGGGGCAGGGCCTGGCTACACCTTC
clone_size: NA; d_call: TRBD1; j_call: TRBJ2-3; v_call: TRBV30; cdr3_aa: CAWSPGTGGLGDTQYF; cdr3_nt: TGTGCCTGGAGTCCCGGGACAGGGGGATTGGGAGATACGCAGTATTTT
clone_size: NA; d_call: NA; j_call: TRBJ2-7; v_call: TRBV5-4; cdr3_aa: CASSLPPGYEQYF; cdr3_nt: TGTGCCAGCAGCTTACCGCCGGGCTACGAGCAGTACTTC
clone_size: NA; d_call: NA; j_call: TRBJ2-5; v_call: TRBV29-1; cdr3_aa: CSVDRVPGETQYF; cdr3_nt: TGCAGCGTTGACAGGGTGCCGGGAGAGACCCAGTACTTC
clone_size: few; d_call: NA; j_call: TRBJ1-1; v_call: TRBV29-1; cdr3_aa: CSVLEVTEAFF; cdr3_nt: TGCAGCGTGCTGGAGGTCACTGAAGCTTTCTTT
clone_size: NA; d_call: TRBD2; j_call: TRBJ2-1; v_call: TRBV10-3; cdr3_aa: CAISDGLAGAGVFYNEQFF; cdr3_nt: TGTGCCATCAGTGACGGACTAGCGGGAGCCGGGGTCTTCTACAATGAGCAGTTCTTC
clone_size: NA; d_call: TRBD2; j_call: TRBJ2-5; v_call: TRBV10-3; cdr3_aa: CAISSTSGRALETQYF; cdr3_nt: TGTGCCATCAGCTCTACTAGCGGGAGGGCCCTAGAGACCCAGTACTTC